Listed below are T cell receptor beta chains from one sample, sequenced in a study of a mutant IDH1 vaccine in newly diagnosed glioma. TCRdb keeps only in-frame clones here, not all; method: immunoSEQ multiplex PCR. This table holds about 94,000 clones, around nine tenths found once. No antigens are known for them. This sample comprised PBMCs, obtained from a glioma patient whose treatment included an IDH1 peptide vaccine. These receptors were taken from a woman between 50 and 59 years old with glioma. Each CDR3 is given with its conserved first and last residue. The D gene is left open where the match is weak. The size field is filled for only some rows; it gives once, few, many or a size class.

cdr3_nt,cdr3_aa,d_call,clone_size,j_call,v_call
TGTGCTAGTGGTTTGGAACAGGGGTTAGAGACCCAGTACTTC,CASGLEQGLETQYF,TRBD1,NA,TRBJ2-5,TRBV12-5
TGCGCCAGCAGTCGAGACTCAGGGGCCTACGAGCAGTACTTC,CASSRDSGAYEQYF,NA,NA,TRBJ2-7,TRBV5-1
TGTGCCAGCAGGAGGACAGGGCCCCCCTACGAGCAGTACTTC,CASRRTGPPYEQYF,TRBD1,NA,TRBJ2-7,TRBV27
TGTGCCAGCAGCTTGGGCGTCGGGACAATTCAGCCCCAGCATTTT,CASSLGVGTIQPQHF,NA,NA,TRBJ1-5,TRBV5-5
TGTGCCAGCAGCGCCGACCTGGTGAACACTGAAGCTTTCTTT,CASSADLVNTEAFF,NA,NA,TRBJ1-1,TRBV9
TGTGCCAGTACCAAAAGGCTGGGACCCCAAAATGAAAAACTGTTTTTT,CASTKRLGPQNEKLFF,NA,NA,TRBJ1-4,TRBV19
TGTGCCAGCAGTGACTCAGGACTAGCGGGAGGCTACGAGCAGTACTTC,CASSDSGLAGGYEQYF,TRBD2,NA,TRBJ2-7,TRBV6-4
TGTGCCAGCATCCCCGGGACACTAAACACTGAAGCTTTCTTT,CASIPGTLNTEAFF,NA,NA,TRBJ1-1,TRBV2
TGTGCCAGCAGTAGGACTAGCCGTGAGCAGTTCTTC,CASSRTSREQFF,TRBD2,NA,TRBJ2-1,TRBV6-1
TGTGCCAGCAGTTTAGGGGGGGGCACTGAAGCTTTCTTT,CASSLGGGTEAFF,NA,NA,TRBJ1-1,TRBV28
TGCGCCAGCAGCTTGCTGGACAGGGGAACACCCTACGAGCAGTACTTC,CASSLLDRGTPYEQYF,TRBD1,NA,TRBJ2-7,TRBV5-1
TGCAGCGTTTTACGCCCGCTTAGGGTTCCCACAGATACGCAGTATTTT,CSVLRPLRVPTDTQYF,NA,NA,TRBJ2-3,TRBV29-1
TGTGCCAGCAGCCCCGGGGACGGTTCGAACACCGGGGAGCTGTTTTTT,CASSPGDGSNTGELFF,NA,NA,TRBJ2-2,TRBV9
TGTGCCATCAGTGAGTTCCCCGGACAGGGAGTTAACTATGGCTACACCTTC,CAISEFPGQGVNYGYTF,TRBD1,NA,TRBJ1-2,TRBV10-3
TGCGCCAGCAGCCAAGGGGGGACAGCCTCACCCCTCCACTTT,CASSQGGTASPLHF,TRBD1,NA,TRBJ1-6,TRBV4-1
TGTGCCAGCCGCCGGGGGGACGACACCGGGGAGCTGTTTTTT,CASRRGDDTGELFF,TRBD2,NA,TRBJ2-2,TRBV6-1
TGTGCCAGTAGCGAGGAAGGGGGCTTCAGGTACGAGCAGTACTTC,CASSEEGGFRYEQYF,TRBD1,NA,TRBJ2-7,TRBV2
TGTGCCAGCAGTGAAGCTAAGGGCGGGACTAGCGGGAAATGGCTACAAGAGACCCAGTACTTC,CASSEAKGGTSGKWLQETQYF,TRBD2,NA,TRBJ2-5,TRBV6-1
TGTGCCAGCAGTTACTTATCTGGGGCCCTTTATACCGGGGAGCTGTTTTTT,CASSYLSGALYTGELFF,NA,NA,TRBJ2-2,TRBV28
TGCAGCACCGGGACAGGGCCCTATGGCTACACCTTC,CSTGTGPYGYTF,TRBD1,NA,TRBJ1-2,TRBV29-1
TGCGCCAGCAGCGAACCAATGAACTATGGCTACACCTTC,CASSEPMNYGYTF,NA,NA,TRBJ1-2,TRBV5-1
TGTGCCAGCAGTTTAGCAGACAGGTCGGGCGGGGAGCTGTTTTTT,CASSLADRSGGELFF,NA,NA,TRBJ2-2,TRBV28
TGTGCCAGCAGTCAGCGGACAGCGGGTGGCTACACCTTC,CASSQRTAGGYTF,NA,once,TRBJ1-2,TRBV6-1
TGTGCCAGCAGCTGGGCGGACAGCGCCAATCAGCCCCAGCATTTT,CASSWADSANQPQHF,NA,NA,TRBJ1-5,TRBV5-5
TGTGCCAGCAGCTTGTGGGCTAGCGGGACCTACGAGCAGTACTTC,CASSLWASGTYEQYF,TRBD2,NA,TRBJ2-7,TRBV5-6
TGTGCCAGCCGGAGGGACTATGGCTACACCTTC,CASRRDYGYTF,NA,few,TRBJ1-2,TRBV19
TGTGCCAGCAGCTTAGGATGGCGGGAGGGATACAATGAGCAGTTCTTC,CASSLGWREGYNEQFF,TRBD2,NA,TRBJ2-1,TRBV7-6
TGCGCCAGCAGCCTTGGACTATACTCCTACGAGCAGTACTTC,CASSLGLYSYEQYF,NA,NA,TRBJ2-7,TRBV4-1
TGTGCTAGCAGCTTAGGCCGGAGCTCTGGAAACACCATATATTTT,CASSLGRSSGNTIYF,NA,NA,TRBJ1-3,TRBV7-7
TGTGCCAGCAGTGAAGGTAGAACGGTCTATGGCTACACCTTC,CASSEGRTVYGYTF,NA,NA,TRBJ1-2,TRBV2
TGTGCCAGCAGACCTTTAAGCGGGAGAGATACGCAGTATTTT,CASRPLSGRDTQYF,TRBD2,NA,TRBJ2-3,TRBV27
TGTGCCAGCAGCCAAGATAGGGCGGGATTGGGCAATGAGCAGTTCTTC,CASSQDRAGLGNEQFF,NA,NA,TRBJ2-1,TRBV4-2
TGTGCCAGCAGTTCCTACAGGAATGAGCCCAATCAGCCCCAGCATTTT,CASSSYRNEPNQPQHF,NA,NA,TRBJ1-5,TRBV6-5
TGTGCCAGCAGCTCCCTGGGACGTCGCTACGAGCAGTACTTC,CASSSLGRRYEQYF,NA,NA,TRBJ2-7,TRBV7-9
TGTGCCAGCAGTTTTGAGGGGAGCAATCAGCCCCAGCATTTT,CASSFEGSNQPQHF,NA,NA,TRBJ1-5,TRBV28
TGTGCCAGCAGCTTCGAGGGACCTCACCTCTATGGCTACACCTTC,CASSFEGPHLYGYTF,NA,NA,TRBJ1-2,TRBV5-6
TGTGCCAGTAGTATAATAGGGGGAGATCAGCCCCAGCATTTT,CASSIIGGDQPQHF,NA,NA,TRBJ1-5,TRBV19
TGTGCCAGCAGCTTAGAGTTAGGGACCCAAAGTCAGCCCCAGCATTTT,CASSLELGTQSQPQHF,NA,NA,TRBJ1-5,TRBV7-9
TGTGCCTGGAGACGGGGGCCCTACGAGCAGTACTTC,CAWRRGPYEQYF,NA,NA,TRBJ2-7,TRBV30